The 27 T cell receptor beta chains listed next were all sequenced from one sample in a study of read filtering for tumor transcriptome and immune sequencing. Molecular barcoded adaptors covering alpha/delta and beta/gamma chains were used on 400 to 450 ng RNA. One entry per CDR3 protein results from TCRdb running MiXCR on the reads. The data hold 120,000 or so distinct CDR3 sequences, with about an eighth observed a single time. The material sequenced was a population of CD138-negative cells sorted from bone marrow. The source is a donor aged 40 or older with multiple myeloma.

The J gene is TRBJ2-5, the V gene TRBV12-3 or TRBV12-4, with D possibly being TRBD2 (6 bases). V was trimmed by 7 bases and J by 1 base, leaving 13 bases between them. This CDR3 is built from 14 residues. CDR3 nucleotide sequence: TGTGCCAGCACCTTGGGGGACTTCCAAGAGACCCAGTACTTC. Its translation: CASTLGDFQETQYF.

This clonotype was recorded many times. The chain has TRBV5-1 and TRBJ1-6, with 11 nucleotides matching TRBD1. Germline loops: CDR1 SGHRS, CDR2 YFSETQ. The CDR3 covers 15 residues. V shed 4 bases, J shed 7 bases, and the junction held 4 bases outside the gene matches. CDR3 residues: CASSRGDRGNSPLHF. Here the CDR3 DNA reads TGCGCCAGCAGCCGGGGGGACAGGGGGAATTCACCCCTCCACTTT.

This clonotype was detected a few times. V usage is TRBV28 and J usage is TRBJ2-7; D gene uncertain. The CDR3 length is 13 residues. CDR1 and CDR2 (germline): MDHEN, SYDVKM. The ends were cut back, 6 bases at V and 0 bases at J, with 9 bases in the middle. CDR3: CASSPELSYEQYF. The DNA for the CDR3 is TGTGCCAGCAGCCCGGAACTCTCCTACGAGCAGTACTTC.

This clonotype has ten or more counts. The chain is built from TRBV29-1 and TRBJ1-1; D remains unclear. The germline V gene encodes CDR1 SQVTM and CDR2 ANQGSEA. This CDR3 is built from 12 residues. V dropped 6 bases and J dropped 0 bases, with 8 bases sitting between them. As DNA, the CDR3 is TGCAGCGTGCGGGGAATGAACACTGAAGCTTTCTTT. Its protein is CSVRGMNTEAFF.

This clonotype came up many times. The V call is TRBV28, the J call TRBJ2-7; 16 positions match TRBD2. With V trimmed by 6 bases and J by 3 bases, 8 bases remained unmatched. The CDR3 has 17 amino acids. The germline gives CDR1 MDHEN, CDR2 SYDVKM. CDR3 coding DNA: TGTGCCAGCAGGACGGGACTAGCGGGAGGGCCGATCTACGAGCAGTACTTC. Encoded protein: CASRTGLAGGPIYEQYF.

At least ten counts were recorded for this clonotype. The V gene is TRBV7-2, the J gene TRBJ2-7, with 7 positions matching TRBD1. This CDR3 comprises 14 residues. Germline trimming cut 3 bases from V and 5 bases from J; bases unmatched to any gene: 7. CDR1 and CDR2 (germline): SGHTA, FQGNSA. DNA for the CDR3: TGTGCCAGCAGCTTCGGACAGGCGAGCGACGAGCAGTACTTC. Protein sequence: CASSFGQASDEQYF.

About this clonotype itself: A clone one base away is much larger, so this may be a read error. This chain joins TRBV6-4 and TRBJ1-2; D remains ambiguous. The CDR3 has 13 residues. The germline gives CDR1 MRHNA, CDR2 SNTAGT. CDR3 DNA: TGTGCCAGCAGTGACGGGTCTAACTATGGCTGCACCTTC. Amino acid sequence: CASSDGSNYGCTF.

This clonotype was recorded at least ten times. The chain couples TRBV28 to TRBJ1-5; D perhaps matches TRBD1 (6 bases). The germline V gene encodes CDR1 MDHEN and CDR2 SYDVKM. Trimming took 8 bases from V and 2 from J, leaving 19 bases between them. The CDR3 covers 16 residues. In nucleotides, the CDR3 is TGTGCCAGCCAAACAGGGTTACGGGCGGGCAATCAGCCCCAGCATTTT. Translating gives CASQTGLRAGNQPQHF.

For this clonotype: Without the conserved terminal phenylalanine or tryptophan, this CDR3 likely stems from a read error. The chain has TRBV5-1 and TRBJ2-5; TRBD1 agrees at 7 bases. The CDR3 totals 14 residues. The V and J ends lost 4 bases and 1 base, in that order; junction bases with no gene match: 4. Germline lookup yields CDR1 SGHRS and CDR2 YFSETQ. The CDR3 loop reads CASSQRQGQETQYS. Written as DNA, the CDR3 is TGCGCCAGCAGCCAAAGACAGGGCCAAGAGACCCAGTACTCC.

This clonotype was detected many times. V and J are TRBV29-1 and TRBJ2-1; D possibly uses TRBD1 or TRBD2 (5 bases each). The CDR3 contains 10 residues. The germline V gene has CDR1 SQVTM and CDR2 ANQGSEA. Deletions cut 6 bases from V and 5 bases from J, with 5 bases between. CDR3 nucleotides: TGCAGCGTGGGACACAATGAGCAGTTCTTC. Protein sequence: CSVGHNEQFF.

There are many counts of this clonotype. The V call is TRBV7-8, the J call TRBJ2-2; D not resolved. Germline CDR1 SGHVS, CDR2 FQNEAQ. V was clipped by 5 bases and J by 0 bases, with 7 bases between them. This CDR3 contains 14 residues. The CDR3 spells CASSRATNTGELFF. For the CDR3, the DNA is TGTGCCAGCAGCAGGGCCACGAACACCGGGGAGCTGTTTTTT.

This clonotype was detected ten times or more. This sequence joins TRBV7-9 and TRBJ2-1; 8 bases align to TRBD2. With 5 bases clipped from V and 6 bases from J, the junction kept 9 bases outside the gene matches. CDR3 length: 15 residues. Per the germline V gene, CDR1 is SEHNR and CDR2 is FQNEAQ (reference sequence). The CDR3 DNA sequence: TGTGCCAGCAGCCCCCGGGGTACTAGCGGCAATGAGCAGTTCTTC. Protein: CASSPRGTSGNEQFF.

This clonotype was counted at least ten times. The chain links TRBV24-1 to TRBJ2-2; no firm D call. The CDR3 covers 12 residues. In germline, CDR1 is KGHDR, CDR2 SFDVKD. V lost 4 bases to trimming and J lost 2 bases, with 1 base between them. The DNA of the CDR3 is TGTGCCACCAGTGAAAACACCGGGGAGCTGTTTTTT. It translates to CATSENTGELFF.

At least ten counts were recorded for this clonotype. The junction differs from germline at one of its ends, possibly a read error. The J gene is TRBJ2-5, the V gene TRBV5-1; D unclear. The germline gives CDR1 SGHRS, CDR2 YFSETQ. The CDR3 covers 11 residues. DNA of the CDR3: TGTGCCAGCAGCGACCAAGAGACCCAGTACTTC. Translated: CASSDQETQYF.

This clonotype showed up many times. This sequence joins TRBV29-1 and TRBJ2-1; 10 bases agree with TRBD1. CDR3 length equals 14 residues. The V segment lost 4 bases and the J segment 8 bases; nucleotides outside the gene matches: 8. Looked up from germline, CDR1 is SQVTM and CDR2 is ANQGSEA. CDR3: CSVVPRQGADEQFF. The CDR3 region has the DNA TGCAGCGTTGTCCCGCGACAGGGGGCCGATGAGCAGTTCTTC.

This clonotype was seen at least ten times. V is TRBV19 and J is TRBJ1-1; D gene unclear. There are 15 residues in the CDR3. V gave up 3 bases and J gave up 1 base, with 12 bases separating them. The germline V gene has CDR1 LNHDA and CDR2 SQIVND (reference sequence). CDR3 in DNA: TGTGCCAGTAGTATGGTGGCCGCGGGGAACACTGAAGCTTTCTTT. This translates into CASSMVAAGNTEAFF.

Of note for this clonotype: A much larger clone differs from this one at a single base, so this may be a read error. The chain uses TRBV28 and TRBJ1-5, with D perhaps matching TRBD1 (6 bases). The CDR3 runs to 14 residues. Germline CDR1 is MDHEN and CDR2 is SYDVKM. The CDR3 spells CASSFPRDNQPRHF. Written as DNA, the CDR3 is TGTGCCAGCAGTTTCCCCAGGGACAATCAGCCCCGGCATTTT.

This clonotype showed up many times. The V gene is TRBV28, the J gene TRBJ2-7; D perhaps matches TRBD2 (5 bases). V lost 4 bases and J 2 bases, leaving 12 bases between the germline ends. The CDR3 loop spans 14 amino acids. The germline V gene has CDR1 MDHEN and CDR2 SYDVKM. The CDR3 protein is CASSSHGVAYEQYF. The CDR3 DNA is TGTGCCAGCAGTTCCCACGGGGTAGCCTACGAGCAGTACTTC.

This clonotype has only one observation. Possible read error: a much larger clone is one base away. It is likely a read error, because the conserved phenylalanine at the end of the CDR3 is missing. The chain is built from TRBV6-6 and TRBJ1-5; D remains unclear. The CDR3 runs to 16 residues. Germline loops: CDR1 MNHNY, CDR2 SVGAGI (reference sequence). V lost 5 bases and J lost 0, with 14 bases in between. The CDR3 DNA follows: TGTGCCAGCAGTACGCCAAGAGGCGGTAGCAATCAGCCCCAGCATCTT. It codes for CASSTPRGGSNQPQHL.

This clonotype was detected many times. In nucleotides, the CDR3 is TGTGCCAGCAGCTCTCGCGGGGCCAACGTCCTGACTTTC. This gives the protein CASSSRGANVLTF. This chain connects TRBV3-1 to TRBJ2-6; D is unclear. Germline values: CDR1 LGHDT, CDR2 YNNKEL (reference sequence). The V end was cut by 5 bases, the J end by 4 bases, with 6 bases between. The CDR3 sequence is 13 residues long. The variable domain in full, with the rest retrieved from reference TRBV3-1 and TRBJ2-6, is DTAVSQTPKYLVTQMGNDKSIKCEQNLGHDTMYWYKQDSKKFLKIMFSYNNKELIINETVPNRFSPKSPDKAHLNLHINSLELGDSAVYFCASSSRGANVLTFGAGSRLTVL.

This clonotype was detected a few times. This chain joins TRBV20-1 and TRBJ1-4, with 10 bases identical to TRBD1. The CDR3 spans 14 residues. Trimming took 6 bases from V and 11 from J; bases not matched to a gene: 12. Germline CDR1 DFQATT, CDR2 SNEGSKA (reference sequence). CDR3: CSAPIGTGDLKLFF. In nucleotides, the CDR3 is TGCAGTGCGCCAATCGGGACAGGGGACCTGAAACTGTTTTTT.

This clonotype was detected only a few times. The V and J genes are TRBV19 and TRBJ2-2, with 8 bases matching TRBD2. Germline CDR1 reads LNHDA; CDR2 reads SQIVND (reference sequence). CDR3 length equals 15 residues. Losses at the gene ends were 7 bases for V and 2 bases for J; bases not matched to a gene: 6. The DNA of the CDR3 is TGTGCCAGTAACAGCGGGGGCCCTAACACCGGGGAGCTGTTTTTT. Protein: CASNSGGPNTGELFF.

This clonotype was detected ten times or more. The chain couples TRBV6-2 or TRBV6-3 to TRBJ2-4; 8 nucleotides agree with TRBD2. J gave up 1 base and V 6 bases, and 5 bases lay outside the gene matches. CDR3 length: 15 amino acids. CDR1 is MNHEY, CDR2 SVGEGT, per germline. This chain's CDR3 is CASRWTGGAKNIQYF. The CDR3 DNA follows: TGTGCCAGCAGATGGACGGGGGGGGCCAAAAACATTCAGTACTTC.

About this clonotype: A far larger clone is just one base off, so this is likely a read error. The CDR3: CASNSSRTGNNEQFF. DNA of the CDR3: TGTGCCAGCAATTCATCCCGGACAGGGAATAATGAGCAGTTCTTC. The chain is built from TRBV6-1 and TRBJ2-1, with 8 positions matching TRBD1. J gave up 7 bases and V 7 bases, and 12 bases lay outside the gene matches. CDR3 length: 15 amino acids. CDR1 MNHNS and CDR2 SASEGT come from the germline V gene.

This clonotype was detected many times. The J gene is TRBJ2-3, the V gene TRBV2; 9 bases agree with TRBD2. From germline, CDR1 is SNHLY and CDR2 FYNNEI. Trimming cost V 6 bases and J 2 bases; bases outside gene matches: 3. This CDR3 has 14 amino acids. CDR3 region: CASRSGGHTDTQYF. CDR3 bases: TGTGCCAGCAGGAGCGGGGGGCACACAGATACGCAGTATTTT.

This clonotype was found a few times. A much larger clone is a single base away; this may be a read error. The chain couples TRBV5-6 to TRBJ2-1; D is possibly TRBD1 (6 bases). V lost 7 bases, J lost 6 bases, and 11 bases lay in between. The CDR3 is 12 amino acids. From germline, CDR1 is SGHDT and CDR2 YYEEEE. CDR3 sequence reads: CASRTDCNEQFF. DNA of the CDR3: TGTGCCAGCCGGACAGATTGCAATGAGCAGTTCTTC. Based on the CDR3 plus reference TRBV5-6 and TRBJ2-1, the full variable domain is DAGVTQSPTHLIKTRGQQVTLRCSPKSGHDTVSWYQQALGQGPQFIFQYYEEEERQRGNFPDRFSGHQFPNYSSELNVNALLLGDSALYLCASRTDCNEQFFGPGTRLTVL.

Turning to this clonotype: A single base separates this from a much larger clone, so it may be a read error. CDR3 DNA: TGCGCCAGCAATCCCAGGGGCTCCTACAATGAGCAGTTCTTC. Translating gives CASNPRGSYNEQFF. The chain uses TRBV5-1 and TRBJ2-1, with D perhaps matching TRBD1 (6 bases). This CDR3 has 14 residues. CDR1 is SGHRS, CDR2 YFSETQ, per germline. Trimming left V 6 bases short and J 0 bases short, with 10 bases between.